The source of this T cell receptor (beta chain) is a study of blood T cell repertoires in COVID-19. Study in general: There were acute and convalescent COVID-19 samples, and they came from the United States, Italy and Spain. T cells, B-cell-depleted T cells, or PBMCs provided the cDNA or gDNA that served as material.

The method was immunoSEQ multiplex PCR; TCRdb's version includes in-frame clones alone and lacks a portion of them. The sample gives approximately 320,000 clones, 90% of which show up once; roughly 2.6% is in the top ten. The CDR3 totals 15 residues. CDR1 SNHLY and CDR2 FYNNEI come from the germline V gene. V shed 7 bases and J 6 bases; nucleotides not matched to a gene: 10. Ages ranged from about 18 to 100 years, with residence in 24 US areas. Participant-given clinical history determined each cohort assignment. The material sequenced was PBMCs or T cells enriched from blood (not recorded which). The V and J genes are TRBV2 and TRBJ2-3; 10 bases map to TRBD1. The TCR was taken from a man in his 60s who had recovered from COVID-19. The chain's CDR3 is CASNQGQGIFDTQYF. CDR3 nucleotides: TGTGCCAGCAACCAGGGACAGGGGATTTTTGATACGCAGTATTTT.